Sequencing of this T cell receptor (beta chain) was carried out in a study of CD4 T cell repertoires in COVID-19. Study-wide context: CFSE-low cells expanded less than 13 days with IL-2, then restimulated with other coronavirus spikes.

There are 16 residues in the CDR3. V was cut by 2 bases and J by 4 bases, with 16 bases left in between. In germline, CDR1 is KGHSH, CDR2 LQKENI. Here immunoSEQ multiplex PCR was the method, and the copy in TCRdb shows in-frame clones only, minus some. The repertoire includes 600 to 650 clones, approximately 20% of them detected once, and less than 25% sits in the top ten. Antigen-reactive proliferating T cell lines came from CFSE-labeled cells given autologous monocytes and SARS-CoV-2 spike or nucleoprotein. Input was about half a million cells per stimulated subset. General observations from the study: Some SARS-CoV-2 clonotypes, between about 6.5 and 26%, recurred in SARS-CoV and/or HKU1 cultures. Suggested intraclonal diversification: top SARS-CoV-2-reactive clonotypes appeared in two or three memory subsets.

In regard to this clone: Its antigen is unknown. This may come from a read error, since a much larger clone is one base off.

The chain recombines TRBV18 with TRBJ2-3, with D perhaps TRBD1 (6 bases). The receptor was isolated from a human donor who had COVID-19. Sequencing was performed on circulating follicular helper CD4+ T cells, cultured in vitro, taken after recovery from COVID-19. CDR3 sequence reads: CASSPSAAEGADTQYF. The CDR3 DNA reads as TGTGCCAGCTCACCATCCGCGGCAGAGGGGGCAGATACGCAGTATTTT.